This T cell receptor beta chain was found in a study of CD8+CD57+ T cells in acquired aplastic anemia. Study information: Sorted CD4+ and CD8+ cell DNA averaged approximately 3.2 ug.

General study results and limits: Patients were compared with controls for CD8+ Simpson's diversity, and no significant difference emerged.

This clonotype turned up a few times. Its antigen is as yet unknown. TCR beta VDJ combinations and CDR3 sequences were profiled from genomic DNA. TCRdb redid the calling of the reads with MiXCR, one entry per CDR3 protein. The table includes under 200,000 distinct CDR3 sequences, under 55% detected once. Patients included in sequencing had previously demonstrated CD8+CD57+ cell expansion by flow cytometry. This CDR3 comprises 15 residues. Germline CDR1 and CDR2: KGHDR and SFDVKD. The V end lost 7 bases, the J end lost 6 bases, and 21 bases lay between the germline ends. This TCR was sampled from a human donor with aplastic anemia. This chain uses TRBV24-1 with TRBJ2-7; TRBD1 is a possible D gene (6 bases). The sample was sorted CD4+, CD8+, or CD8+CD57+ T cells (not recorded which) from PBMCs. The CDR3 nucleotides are TGTGCCACCAGGGAGATGGGACATAGGGTGGCCGAGCAGTACTTC. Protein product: CATREMGHRVAEQYF.